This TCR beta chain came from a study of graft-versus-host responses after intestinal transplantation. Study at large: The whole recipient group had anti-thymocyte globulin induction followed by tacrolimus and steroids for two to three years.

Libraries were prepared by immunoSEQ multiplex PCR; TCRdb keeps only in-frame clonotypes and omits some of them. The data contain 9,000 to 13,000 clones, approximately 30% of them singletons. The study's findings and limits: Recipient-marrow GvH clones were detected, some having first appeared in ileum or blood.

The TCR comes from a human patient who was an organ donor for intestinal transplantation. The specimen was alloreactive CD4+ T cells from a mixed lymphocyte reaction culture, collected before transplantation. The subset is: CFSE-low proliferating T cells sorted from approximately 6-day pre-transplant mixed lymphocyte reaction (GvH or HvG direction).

The CDR3 bases are TGTGCCAGCTCACCACAGGGACAGTACAATCAGCCCCAGCATTTT. Translated, it gives CASSPQGQYNQPQHF. The J gene is TRBJ1-5, the V gene TRBV18, with 7 bases fitting TRBD1. CDR1 KGHSH and CDR2 LQKENI come from the germline V gene. CDR3 length: 15 residues. V lost 1 base, J lost 3 bases, and 3 bases stayed unmatched.